The rows below give T cell receptor beta chains drawn from one sample of a study of blood T cell repertoires in COVID-19. Clones were read by immunoSEQ multiplex PCR, and TCRdb kept only the in-frame ones, dropping some. The table records about 330,000 clones, 88% of them present only once. Sample: PBMCs or T cells enriched from blood (not recorded which). The receptors were gathered from a man aged 25-45 years who had recovered from COVID-19. CDR3s include the opening cysteine and the closing phenylalanine or tryptophan. Each record gives: V gene, J gene, clone size, D gene, CDR3 protein, CDR3 DNA. D genes are given only for firm matches. Where a row states a size, it is once, few, many or the class of an expanded clone; other rows omit it.

>TRBV5-6|TRBJ2-5|.|TRBD2
CASSGTSHGETQYF
TGTGCCAGCAGCGGGACTAGTCATGGTGAGACCCAGTACTTC
>TRBV9|TRBJ1-2|.|TRBD1
CASSDEPGQGAYGYTF
TGTGCCAGCAGCGACGAGCCGGGACAGGGGGCCTATGGCTACACCTTC
>TRBV11-2|TRBJ2-1|once|.
CASSSAGPGEQFF
TGTGCCAGCAGCTCCGCGGGGCCGGGTGAGCAGTTCTTC
>TRBV19|TRBJ1-6|.|.
CASSLQGGSPLHF
TGTGCCAGTAGTTTACAGGGCGGATCACCCCTCCACTTT
>TRBV7-2|TRBJ1-4|.|TRBD1
CASSWTGRGTNEKLFF
TGTGCCAGCAGCTGGACAGGGAGGGGAACTAATGAAAAACTGTTTTTT
>TRBV11-2|TRBJ2-5|.|TRBD1
CASSWDSQETQYF
TGTGCCAGCAGCTGGGACAGCCAAGAGACCCAGTACTTC
>TRBV6-1|TRBJ1-2|.|TRBD1
CASSEDRNYGYTF
TGTGCCAGCAGTGAGGACAGGAACTATGGCTACACCTTC
>TRBV11-2|TRBJ2-7|.|.
CASSLEAAFKYF
TGTGCCAGCAGCTTAGAGGCGGCTTTCAAGTACTTC
>TRBV10-1|TRBJ2-7|.|TRBD2
CASSDYLAGSSYEQYF
TGCGCCAGCAGCGACTACCTAGCGGGAAGCTCCTACGAGCAGTACTTC
>TRBV4-2|TRBJ1-2|once|.
CASSQDRAGDGYTF
TGTGCCAGCAGCCAAGATAGGGCAGGGGATGGCTACACCTTC
>TRBV6-4|TRBJ2-3|.|TRBD2
CASSEGGGSTDTQYF
TGTGCCAGCAGTGAGGGCGGGGGAAGCACAGATACGCAGTATTTT
>TRBV30|TRBJ1-2|.|.
CAWRQRGRNGYGYTF
TGTGCCTGGAGGCAGCGGGGGCGGAACGGATATGGCTACACCTTC
>TRBV18|TRBJ1-6|.|.
CASSPPGREGSPLHF
TGTGCCAGCTCACCACCGGGGAGGGAAGGTTCACCCCTCCACTTT
>TRBV29-1|TRBJ2-4|.|TRBD1
CSVEDRQGLSENIQYF
TGCAGCGTTGAAGATCGACAGGGCCTGTCGGAAAACATTCAGTACTTC
>TRBV3-1/TRBV3-2|TRBJ2-2|.|TRBD2
CASSQEGLAGKNTGELFF
TGTGCCAGCAGCCAAGAGGGACTAGCGGGGAAGAACACCGGGGAGCTGTTTTTT
>TRBV6-5|TRBJ2-7|few|TRBD1
CASSHGTGVDEQYF
TGTGCCAGCAGTCACGGGACAGGGGTTGACGAGCAGTACTTC
>TRBV14|TRBJ2-2|.|.
CASSQGGSTGELFF
TGTGCCAGCAGCCAAGGCGGCAGCACCGGGGAGCTGTTTTTT
>TRBV1|TRBJ2-2|.|.
CTSSQDQKSSGGDCPPGELFF
TGCACCAGCAGCCAAGATCAAAAGTCTAGCGGGGGGGACTGCCCCCCCGGGGAGCTGTTTTTT
>TRBV10-3|TRBJ2-7|.|TRBD1
CAISDPGTGGEQYF
TGTGCCATCAGTGACCCCGGGACAGGGGGCGAGCAGTACTTC
>TRBV28|TRBJ2-7|.|TRBD1
CASSSTGGGWYEQYF
TGTGCCAGCAGTTCCACAGGGGGCGGGTGGTACGAGCAGTACTTC
>TRBV30|TRBJ2-3|.|TRBD2
CAWSGLAGGSTDTQYF
TGTGCCTGGAGTGGTCTAGCGGGGGGGAGCACAGATACGCAGTATTTT
>TRBV27|TRBJ2-1|.|.
CASSFISRTDNNEQFF
TGTGCCAGCAGTTTTATCTCTCGGACAGACAACAATGAGCAGTTCTTC
>TRBV14|TRBJ1-1|.|.
CASSQGRHTEAFF
TGTGCCAGCAGCCAGGGCCGACACACTGAAGCTTTCTTT
>TRBV7-2|TRBJ1-1|once|TRBD1
CASSLGAWGQGNRDTEAFF
TGTGCCAGCAGCTTAGGGGCTTGGGGACAGGGAAACCGGGACACTGAAGCTTTCTTT
>TRBV19|TRBJ1-2|.|TRBD1
CASSMVSTGFYGYTF
TGTGCCAGTAGTATGGTATCGACAGGGTTCTATGGCTACACCTTC
>TRBV6-1|TRBJ2-1|.|TRBD2
CASSEARQRGGPEQFF
TGTGCCAGCAGTGAAGCTCGTCAGCGGGGGGGCCCTGAGCAGTTCTTC
>TRBV4-2|TRBJ2-7|few|TRBD2
CASSQALAGSYEQYF
TGTGCCAGCAGCCAAGCCCTAGCGGGGAGCTACGAGCAGTACTTC
>TRBV19|TRBJ2-1|.|.
CASSTAYNEQFF
TGTGCCAGTAGTACAGCCTACAATGAGCAGTTCTTC
>TRBV7-6|TRBJ2-1|.|.
CASSLTNDRRYNEQFF
TGTGCCAGCAGTCTTACGAACGACAGGCGCTACAATGAGCAGTTCTTC
>TRBV6-6|TRBJ1-2|.|TRBD1
CASRRGQGQGHGYTF
TGTGCCAGCAGACGCGGCCAGGGACAGGGGCATGGCTACACCTTC
>TRBV9|TRBJ1-1|few|.
CASSPRTANTEAFF
TGTGCCAGCAGCCCCCGGACAGCCAACACTGAAGCTTTCTTT
>TRBV3-1/TRBV3-2|TRBJ2-5|.|.
CASSPGTPMYF
TGTGCCAGCAGCCCGGGGACTCCCATGTACTTC
>TRBV3-1/TRBV3-2|TRBJ2-7|.|TRBD1
CASSQDPETGSYEQYF
TGTGCCAGCAGCCAAGATCCGGAGACAGGGTCCTACGAGCAGTACTTC
>TRBV10-1|TRBJ1-3|.|.
CASSDNLYSGNTIYF
TGCGCCAGCAGTGACAACTTATACTCTGGAAACACCATATATTTT
>TRBV20-1|TRBJ1-6|.|.
CSASSGALEAPLHF
TGCAGTGCTAGTTCGGGAGCCCTGGAAGCACCCCTCCACTTT
>TRBV28|TRBJ1-3|.|TRBD1
CASRNTGGSNTIYF
TGTGCCAGCAGGAATACAGGGGGATCAAACACCATATATTTT
>TRBV5-6|TRBJ1-5|.|TRBD1
CASSIRGVRNQPQHF
TGTGCCAGCAGCATCAGGGGGGTTAGAAATCAGCCCCAGCATTTT